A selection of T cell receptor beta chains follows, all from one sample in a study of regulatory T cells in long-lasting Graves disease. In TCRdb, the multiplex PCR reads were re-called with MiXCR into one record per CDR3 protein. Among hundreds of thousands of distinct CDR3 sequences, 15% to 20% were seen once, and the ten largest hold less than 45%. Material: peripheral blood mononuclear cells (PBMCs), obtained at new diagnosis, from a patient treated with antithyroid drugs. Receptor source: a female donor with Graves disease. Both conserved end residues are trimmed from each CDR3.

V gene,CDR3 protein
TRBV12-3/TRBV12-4,ASGSLYNEQF
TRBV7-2,ASSFTSGRVSTQY
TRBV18,ASSPYMGAGELF
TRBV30,AWSVGLFGIYEQY
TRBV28,ASTFGGQQYEQY
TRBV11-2,ASSSGLAGATGELF
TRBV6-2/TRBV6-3,ASSYIQSSNQPQH
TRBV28,AGRRGRSGEKLF
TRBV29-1,SVKGGRNYGYT
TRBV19,ASSIEKGQNTEAF
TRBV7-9,ASSLLPDGYT
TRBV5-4,ASSLPQLNNEQF
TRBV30,AWSGAYGYT
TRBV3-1,ASSQEFRVLAGGNSYNEQF
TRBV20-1,SARGDTPGRNEQF
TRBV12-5,ASGWRTGADTQY
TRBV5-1,ASSSDPSGRARDTQY
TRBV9,ASSTQGSTEAF
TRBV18,ASSRQGASAYGYT
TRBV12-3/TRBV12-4,ASSFRGEQY
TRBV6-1,ATGAGEYNEQF
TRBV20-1,SATGSSYEQY
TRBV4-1,ASSQERRHPYEQY
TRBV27,ASSLSLAVQETQY
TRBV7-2,ASSFLAGGEF
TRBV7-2,ASRPSGGEQY
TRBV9,ASSVRVYNEQF
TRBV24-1,ASAGTGVLNEQF
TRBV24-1,ATSDSSLGEQF
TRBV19,ASRNPLRGSPYGYT
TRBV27,ASSTQGAGDEQF
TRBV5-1,ASSTSATNEQF
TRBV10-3,AISPPGRNYEQY
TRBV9,ASSGRGGGKTQY
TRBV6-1,ARGGQGWTQPQH
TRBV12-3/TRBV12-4,ASRVLGSGNEQF
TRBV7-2,ASRQGPDTEAF
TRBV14,ASSHLFGGQGASGANVLT
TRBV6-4,ASKRLAGGTDTQY
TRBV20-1,SVRTGGETQY
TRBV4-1,ASSQPRQGPSYEQY
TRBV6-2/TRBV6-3,ASSYSGRIYEQY
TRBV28,ASSPVDLGPQH
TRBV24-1,ATSNWTGVPYEQY
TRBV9,ASSPRWDSNQPQH
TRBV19,AGTLADSLAGDTQY
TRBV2,ANQGGGGTEAF
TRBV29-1,SVVRGLANNEQF